The 17 T cell receptor beta chains below come from one sample, sequenced in a study of blood T cells in healthy people across ages. A J-beta primer mix and a sample-barcoded 5' primer were used in a second PCR of about 6 to 12 cycles. TCRdb itself ran the 5' RACE reads through MiXCR, one entry per CDR3 protein. The sample consists of around 700,000 distinct CDR3 sequences, just under 25% of them appearing once. The same data also contributed to another study, on T cells of mothers and their children.

The sample comprised blood. Receptors originate from a boy younger than 18 in good health.

The chain is built from TRBV28 and TRBJ2-1; 8 bases agree with TRBD1. The J call may be in error: the DNA end matches TRBJ2-7 better. The germline V gene has CDR1 MDHEN and CDR2 SYDVKM. This CDR3 region has 15 residues. The CDR3 DNA sequence: TGTGCCAGCAGTTTTCTACAGGGGGTGATCTACGAGCAGTACTTC. This sequence encodes CASSFLQGVIYEQYF.

The V gene is TRBV19, the J gene TRBJ1-5; D is unresolved. Trimming took 3 bases from V and 7 from J, leaving 10 bases between them. The CDR3 covers 13 residues. The germline CDR1 and CDR2 sequences are LNHDA and SQIVND (reference sequence). CDR3 nucleotides: TGTGCCAGTAGTATTACCCGCCAACAGCCCCAGCATTTT. It yields the protein CASSITRQQPQHF.

This clonotype was found a few times. This rearrangement joins TRBV3-1 to TRBJ2-3; D might be TRBD2 (5 bases). V shed 4 bases and J shed 5 bases, with 16 bases lying between them. CDR1 and CDR2 (germline): LGHDT, YNNKEL (reference sequence). This CDR3 comprises 15 residues. The CDR3 coding sequence is TGTGCCAGCAGCCTAGCGTTGGGGAGAGAAGATACGCAGTATTTT. It translates to CASSLALGREDTQYF.

This clonotype occurred a few times. The rearrangement uses TRBV25-1 and TRBJ2-2; D is unclear. The V gene lost 6 bases and the J gene lost 0 bases, with 8 bases spanning the gap. The CDR3 covers 14 residues. The germline CDR1 and CDR2 sequences are MGHDK and SYGVNS. The CDR3 DNA reads TGTGCCAGCAGGGAGACGGCGAACACCGGGGAGCTGTTTTTT. This sequence encodes CASRETANTGELFF.

J is TRBJ1-1 and V is TRBV29-1; D not certain. The CDR3 is made up of 12 amino acids. Between the trimmed V and J ends, which lost 4 bases and 1 base, there was a span of 7 bases. Germline-derived CDR1 and CDR2 are SQVTM and ANQGSEA. This chain's CDR3 is CSVGRENTEAFF. CDR3 nucleotide sequence: TGCAGCGTTGGGCGGGAGAACACTGAAGCTTTCTTT. The full variable domain, its missing parts supplied by reference TRBV29-1 and TRBJ1-1, is SAVISQKPSRDICQRGTSLTIQCQVDSQVTMMFWYRQQPGQSLTLIATANQGSEATYESGFVIDKFPISRPNLTFSTLTVSNMSPEDSSIYLCSVGRENTEAFFGQGTRLTVV.

There are a few counts of this clonotype. This chain links TRBV27 with TRBJ2-6; maybe TRBD1 (6 bases). Trimming cost V 7 bases and J 0 bases, with 16 bases left between them. CDR1 and CDR2 (germline): MNHEY, SMNVEV (reference sequence). The CDR3 is 17 residues long. DNA of the CDR3: TGTGCCAGCAAAGTTGGGGGCTCCCCCTCTGGGGCCAACGTCCTGACTTTC. It codes for CASKVGGSPSGANVLTF.

J is TRBJ2-5 and V is TRBV20-1; D unresolved. Gene TRBJ2-7 matches the end of the DNA better, so the J call may be wrong. The CDR3 length is 14 residues. The germline V gene has CDR1 DFQATT and CDR2 SNEGSKA (reference sequence). The CDR3 spells CSARARTAPYEQYF. CDR3 nucleotides: TGCAGTGCTAGAGCCCGGACGGCCCCTTACGAGCAGTACTTC.

A single count supports this clonotype. The J gene is TRBJ2-7, the V gene TRBV29-1; 11 nucleotides align to TRBD2. V was clipped by 4 bases and J by 3 bases; unmatched bases: 8. The CDR3 runs 15 residues. Germline CDR1 SQVTM, CDR2 ANQGSEA. The CDR3 DNA is TGCAGCGTTGCGAGCCCGACTAGCGGGAACTACGAGCAGTACTTC. Amino acids: CSVASPTSGNYEQYF.

The table lists this clonotype with a few counts. The chain carries TRBV5-1 and TRBJ1-6; 9 bases map to TRBD1. Germline loops: CDR1 SGHRS, CDR2 YFSETQ. V was clipped by 3 bases and J by 8 bases; unmatched bases: 9. This CDR3 is built from 16 residues. CDR3 protein: CASSSKPTGGDSPLHF. Here the CDR3 DNA reads TGCGCCAGCAGCTCTAAGCCGACAGGGGGGGATTCACCCCTCCACTTT. Full variable domain (rest looked up from reference TRBV5-1 and TRBJ1-6): KAGVTQTPRYLIKTRGQQVTLSCSPISGHRSVSWYQQTPGQGLQFLFEYFSETQRNKGNFPGRFSGRQFSNSRSEMNVSTLELGDSALYLCASSSKPTGGDSPLHFGNGTRLTVT.

The rearrangement joins TRBV5-1 to TRBJ2-5; a weak D match, TRBD2 (5 bases). Trimming pared 3 bases from V and 5 bases from J, leaving 14 bases between. The CDR3 runs 14 residues. The germline V gene has CDR1 SGHRS and CDR2 YFSETQ. The DNA for the CDR3 is TGCGCCAGCAGCTCGTACGAGGAGGAGGAGACCCAGTACTTC. Its protein product is CASSSYEEEETQYF.

The V gene is TRBV6-5, the J gene TRBJ1-1; a weak D match, TRBD1 (6 bases). CDR1 and CDR2 (germline): MNHEY, SVGAGI. The CDR3 has 14 amino acids. V lost 6 bases, J lost 1 base, and 12 bases lay in between. CDR3 bases: TGTGCCAGCAGCGGGACATCGGCGAACACTGAAGCTTTCTTT. It encodes CASSGTSANTEAFF.

This clonotype was seen only a few times. V is TRBV7-2 and J is TRBJ2-7, with 7 bases identical to TRBD1. This CDR3 comprises 15 residues. Germline CDR1 SGHTA, CDR2 FQGNSA. The trim removed 1 base at V and 3 bases at J, leaving 6 bases unmatched. The CDR3: CASSLGPDRRYEQYF. The CDR3 DNA reads as TGTGCCAGCAGCTTAGGTCCGGACAGGCGCTACGAGCAGTACTTC. Full variable domain (remainder filled in from reference TRBV7-2 and TRBJ2-7): GAGVSQSPSNKVTEKGKDVELRCDPISGHTALYWYRQSLGQGLEFLIYFQGNSAPDKSGLPSDRFSAERTGGSVSTLTIQRTQQEDSAVYLCASSLGPDRRYEQYFGPGTRLTVT.

The chain links TRBV10-3 to TRBJ1-1; perhaps TRBD1 as D (5 bases). CDR3 size: 16 residues. Trimming stripped 6 bases from V and 1 base from J, with 18 bases between. The germline gives CDR1 ENHRY, CDR2 SYGVKD. In DNA form, the CDR3 reads TGTGCCATCAGCCAGACGATACGGAGGGGGAACACTGAAGCTTTCTTT. Translation: CAISQTIRRGNTEAFF.

The chain has TRBV7-2 and TRBJ2-1; 7 bases fit TRBD2. V dropped 10 bases and J dropped 2; count of bases not matched to a gene: 20. CDR1 and CDR2 (germline): SGHTA, FQGNSA. The CDR3 length is 18 residues. The CDR3, as DNA: TGTGCCATTCCAGGCGGCGGGGGACCATCGACCCCCTACAATGAGCAGTTCTTC. Amino acids: CAIPGGGGPSTPYNEQFF.

The sample holds a few counts of this clonotype. The chain couples TRBV5-1 to TRBJ1-1; no firm D call. The V and J ends lost 1 base and 0 bases respectively, with 10 bases between them. The V gene's germline CDR1 is SGHRS and CDR2 YFSETQ. CDR3 size: 15 residues. The CDR3 loop is CASSLLGHMNTEAFF. CDR3 DNA sequence: TGCGCCAGCAGCTTGTTGGGCCACATGAACACTGAAGCTTTCTTT. Using reference TRBV5-1 and TRBJ1-1 for the parts outside the CDR3, the full variable domain is KAGVTQTPRYLIKTRGQQVTLSCSPISGHRSVSWYQQTPGQGLQFLFEYFSETQRNKGNFPGRFSGRQFSNSRSEMNVSTLELGDSALYLCASSLLGHMNTEAFFGQGTRLTVV.

This chain uses TRBV28 with TRBJ2-6, with 7 bases fitting TRBD1. The ends lost 3 bases at V and 0 bases at J; junction bases unmatched: 5. The CDR3 is 17 amino acids. Germline V CDR1 and CDR2: MDHEN, SYDVKM. CDR3 amino acids: CASSFDRASSGANVLTF. The CDR3 DNA is TGTGCCAGCAGTTTCGACAGGGCATCCTCTGGGGCCAACGTCCTGACTTTC.

The chain carries TRBV20-1 and TRBJ2-3; D is possibly TRBD1 (5 bases). CDR3 length: 12 residues. Germline loops: CDR1 DFQATT, CDR2 SNEGSKA (reference sequence). Trimming removed 6 bases at V and 4 bases at J, with 11 bases between. For the CDR3, the DNA is TGCAGTGCGAAGGACATCTCAGATACGCAGTATTTT. This sequence encodes CSAKDISDTQYF.